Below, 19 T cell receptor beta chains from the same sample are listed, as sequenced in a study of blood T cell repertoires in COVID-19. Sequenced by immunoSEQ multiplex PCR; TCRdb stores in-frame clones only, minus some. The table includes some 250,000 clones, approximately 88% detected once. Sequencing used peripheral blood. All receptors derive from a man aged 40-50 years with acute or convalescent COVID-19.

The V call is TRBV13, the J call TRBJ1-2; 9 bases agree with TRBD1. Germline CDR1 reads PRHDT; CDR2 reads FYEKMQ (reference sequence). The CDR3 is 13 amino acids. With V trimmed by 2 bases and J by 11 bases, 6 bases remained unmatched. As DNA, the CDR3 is TGTGCCAGCAGCTTAATGGGGACAGGGAGTTACACCTTC. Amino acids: CASSLMGTGSYTF.

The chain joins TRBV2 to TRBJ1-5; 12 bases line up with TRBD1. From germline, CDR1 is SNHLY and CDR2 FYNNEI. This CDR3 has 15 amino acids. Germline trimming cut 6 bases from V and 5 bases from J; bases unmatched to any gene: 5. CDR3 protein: CASRAGTGGDQPQHF. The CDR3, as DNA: TGTGCCAGCAGGGCAGGGACAGGGGGCGATCAGCCCCAGCATTTT.

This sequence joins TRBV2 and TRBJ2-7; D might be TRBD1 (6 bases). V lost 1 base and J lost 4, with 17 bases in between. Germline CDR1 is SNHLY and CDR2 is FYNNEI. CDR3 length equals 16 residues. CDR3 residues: CASSEGPQTGRYEQYF. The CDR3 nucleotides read TGTGCCAGCAGTGAAGGCCCCCAGACAGGACGATACGAGCAGTACTTC.

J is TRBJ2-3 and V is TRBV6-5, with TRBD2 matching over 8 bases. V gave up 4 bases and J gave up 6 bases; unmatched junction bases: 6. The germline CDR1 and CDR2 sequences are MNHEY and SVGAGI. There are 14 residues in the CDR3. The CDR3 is CASSLGLGVDTQYF. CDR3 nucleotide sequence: TGTGCCAGCAGTTTGGGACTAGGGGTTGATACGCAGTATTTT.

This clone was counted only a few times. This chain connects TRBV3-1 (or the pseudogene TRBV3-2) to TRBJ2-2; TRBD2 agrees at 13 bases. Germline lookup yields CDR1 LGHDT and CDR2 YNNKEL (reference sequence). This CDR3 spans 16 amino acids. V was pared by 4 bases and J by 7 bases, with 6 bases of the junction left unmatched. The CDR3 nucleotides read TGTGCCAGCAGCCCCGGACTAGCGGGAGTTGGCGGGGAGCTGTTTTTT. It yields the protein CASSPGLAGVGGELFF.

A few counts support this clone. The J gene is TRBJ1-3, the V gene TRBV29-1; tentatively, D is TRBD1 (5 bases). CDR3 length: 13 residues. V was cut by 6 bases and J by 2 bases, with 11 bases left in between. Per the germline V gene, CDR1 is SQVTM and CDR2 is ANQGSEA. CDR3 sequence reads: CSVLAGAGNTIYF. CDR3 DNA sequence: TGCAGCGTCCTTGCGGGGGCTGGAAACACCATATATTTT.

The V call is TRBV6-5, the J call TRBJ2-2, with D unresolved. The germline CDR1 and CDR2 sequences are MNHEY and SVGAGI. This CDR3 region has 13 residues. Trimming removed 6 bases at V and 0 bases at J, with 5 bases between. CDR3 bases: TGTGCCAGCAGGCGTACGAACACCGGGGAGCTGTTTTTT. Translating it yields CASRRTNTGELFF.

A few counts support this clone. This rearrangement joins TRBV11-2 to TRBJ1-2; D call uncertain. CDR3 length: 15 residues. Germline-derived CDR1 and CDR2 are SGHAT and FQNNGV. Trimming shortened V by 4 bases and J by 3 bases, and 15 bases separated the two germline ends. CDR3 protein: CASSSYTRRDYGYTF. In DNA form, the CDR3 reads TGTGCCAGCAGCTCTTACACCAGGCGGGACTATGGCTACACCTTC.

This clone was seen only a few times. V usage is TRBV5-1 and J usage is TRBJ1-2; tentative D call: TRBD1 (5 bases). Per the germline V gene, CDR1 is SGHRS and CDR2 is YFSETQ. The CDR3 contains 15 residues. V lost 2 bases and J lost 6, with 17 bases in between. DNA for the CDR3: TGCGCCAGCAGCTTTGGACTTGGGGAGGGGAATGGCTACACCTTC. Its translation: CASSFGLGEGNGYTF. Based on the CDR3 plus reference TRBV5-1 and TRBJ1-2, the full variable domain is KAGVTQTPRYLIKTRGQQVTLSCSPISGHRSVSWYQQTPGQGLQFLFEYFSETQRNKGNFPGRFSGRQFSNSRSEMNVSTLELGDSALYLCASSFGLGEGNGYTFGSGTRLTVV.

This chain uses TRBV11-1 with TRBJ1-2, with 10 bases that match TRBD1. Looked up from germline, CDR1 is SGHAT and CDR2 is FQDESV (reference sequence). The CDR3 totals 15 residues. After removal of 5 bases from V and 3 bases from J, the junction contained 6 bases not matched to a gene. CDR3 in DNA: TGTGCCAGCAGCCCAAACGGACAGGGGGACTATGGCTACACCTTC. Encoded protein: CASSPNGQGDYGYTF.

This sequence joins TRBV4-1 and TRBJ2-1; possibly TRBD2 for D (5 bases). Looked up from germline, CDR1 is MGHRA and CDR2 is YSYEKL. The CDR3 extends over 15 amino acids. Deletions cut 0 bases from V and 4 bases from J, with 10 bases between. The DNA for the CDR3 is TGCGCCAGCAGCCAAGACAGCGGAAAATACAATGAGCAGTTCTTC. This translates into CASSQDSGKYNEQFF.

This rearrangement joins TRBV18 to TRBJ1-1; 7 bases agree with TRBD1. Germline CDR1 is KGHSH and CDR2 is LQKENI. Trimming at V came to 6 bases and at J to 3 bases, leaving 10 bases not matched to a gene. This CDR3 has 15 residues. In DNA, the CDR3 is TGTGCCAGCTCGTCGATCAGGGGGTGGGACACTGAAGCTTTCTTT. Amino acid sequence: CASSSIRGWDTEAFF.

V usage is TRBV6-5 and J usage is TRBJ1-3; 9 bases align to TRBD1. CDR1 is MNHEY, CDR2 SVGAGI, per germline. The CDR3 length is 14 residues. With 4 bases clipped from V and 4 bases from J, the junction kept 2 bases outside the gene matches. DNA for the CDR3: TGTGCCAGCAGTTGGGACAGGGAGGGAAACACCATATATTTT. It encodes CASSWDREGNTIYF.

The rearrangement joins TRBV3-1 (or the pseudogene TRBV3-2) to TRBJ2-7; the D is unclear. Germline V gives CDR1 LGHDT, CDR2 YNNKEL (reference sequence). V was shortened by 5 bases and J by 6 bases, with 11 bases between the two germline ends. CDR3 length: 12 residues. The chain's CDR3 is CASSSSKSEQYF. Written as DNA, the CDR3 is TGTGCCAGCAGCTCTAGTAAATCCGAGCAGTACTTC.

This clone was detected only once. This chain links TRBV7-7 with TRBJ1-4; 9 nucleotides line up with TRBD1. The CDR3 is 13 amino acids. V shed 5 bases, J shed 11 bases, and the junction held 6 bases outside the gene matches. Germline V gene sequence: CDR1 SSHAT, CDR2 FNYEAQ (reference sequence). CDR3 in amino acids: CASSPRGTGKLFF. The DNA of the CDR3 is TGTGCCAGCAGCCCCCGTGGGACAGGGAAACTGTTTTTT.

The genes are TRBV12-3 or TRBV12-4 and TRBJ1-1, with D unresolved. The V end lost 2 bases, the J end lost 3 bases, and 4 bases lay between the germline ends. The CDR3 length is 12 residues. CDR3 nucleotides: TGTGCCAGCAGTTTACTCCACACTGAAGCTTTCTTT. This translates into CASSLLHTEAFF.

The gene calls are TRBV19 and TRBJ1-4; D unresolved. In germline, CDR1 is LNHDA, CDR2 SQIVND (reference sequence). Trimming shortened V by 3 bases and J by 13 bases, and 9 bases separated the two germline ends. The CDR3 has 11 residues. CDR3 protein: CASSMADRLFF. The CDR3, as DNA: TGTGCCAGTAGTATGGCAGATCGACTGTTTTTT. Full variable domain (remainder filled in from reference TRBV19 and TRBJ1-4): DGGITQSPKYLFRKEGQNVTLSCEQNLNHDAMYWYRQDPGQGLRLIYYSQIVNDFQKGDIAEGYSVSREKKESFPLTVTSAQKNPTAFYLCASSMADRLFFGSGTQLSVL.

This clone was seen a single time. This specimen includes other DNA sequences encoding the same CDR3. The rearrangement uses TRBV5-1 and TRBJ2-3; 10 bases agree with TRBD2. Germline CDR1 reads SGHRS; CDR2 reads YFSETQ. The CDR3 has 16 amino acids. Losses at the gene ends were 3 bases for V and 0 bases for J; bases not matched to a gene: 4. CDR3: CASSSLAGGSTDTQYF. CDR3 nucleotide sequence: TGCGCCAGCAGCTCCTTAGCGGGAGGCAGCACAGATACGCAGTATTTT.

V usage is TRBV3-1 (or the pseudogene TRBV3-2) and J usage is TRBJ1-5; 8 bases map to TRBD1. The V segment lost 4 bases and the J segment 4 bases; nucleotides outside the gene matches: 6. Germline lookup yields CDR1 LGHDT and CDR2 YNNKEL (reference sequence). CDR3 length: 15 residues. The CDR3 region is CASSPGTGGNQPQHF. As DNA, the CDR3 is TGTGCCAGCAGCCCCGGGACAGGTGGAAATCAGCCCCAGCATTTT.